These 24 T cell receptor beta chains came from one sample sequenced in a study of blood T cell repertoires in COVID-19. The assay was immunoSEQ multiplex PCR, and TCRdb's table has in-frame clones only and misses some. Of roughly 250,000 clones listed, about 85% were seen once; the top ten hold 6% to 7%. The sample comprised PBMCs or T cells enriched from blood (not recorded which). These receptors originate from a woman in her 30s with acute COVID-19.

The genes are TRBV27 and TRBJ1-2; 7 nucleotides line up with TRBD1. The length of the CDR3 is 15 residues. V was clipped by 0 bases and J by 5 bases; unmatched bases: 6. Looked up from germline, CDR1 is MNHEY and CDR2 is SMNVEV (reference sequence). This CDR3 reads CASSLSRDSRYGYTF. CDR3 coding DNA: TGTGCCAGCAGTTTATCGAGGGACAGTAGGTATGGCTACACCTTC.

This rearrangement joins TRBV5-1 to TRBJ2-5, with D perhaps TRBD1 (6 bases). The CDR3 has 16 amino acids. Deletions cut 0 bases from V and 2 bases from J, with 14 bases between. From germline, CDR1 is SGHRS and CDR2 YFSETQ. CDR3 region: CASSLVGRGGQETQYF. DNA of the CDR3: TGCGCCAGCAGCTTGGTCGGCAGGGGTGGTCAAGAGACCCAGTACTTC.

This clone has just a few counts. The gene calls are TRBV3-1 (or the pseudogene TRBV3-2) and TRBJ1-5; tentative D call: TRBD1 (5 bases). The CDR3 extends over 14 amino acids. Germline CDR1 LGHDT, CDR2 YNNKEL (reference sequence). The germline V and J ends were trimmed by 2 bases and 7 bases, with 12 bases remaining between them. CDR3 region: CASSQLGDGQPQHF. The CDR3 coding sequence is TGTGCCAGCAGCCAACTAGGGGATGGCCAGCCCCAGCATTTT.

J is TRBJ1-1 and V is TRBV27; 7 nucleotides match TRBD1. The trim removed 2 bases at V and 0 bases at J, leaving 6 bases unmatched. The germline CDR1 and CDR2 sequences are MNHEY and SMNVEV (reference sequence). The CDR3 loop spans 16 amino acids. CDR3 DNA: TGTGCCAGCAGTTTACGGTCAGGGGGAATGAACACTGAAGCTTTCTTT. Translating gives CASSLRSGGMNTEAFF.

This chain uses TRBV18 with TRBJ1-2; D uncertain. Germline CDR1 reads KGHSH; CDR2 reads LQKENI. V was trimmed by 2 bases and J by 5 bases, leaving 9 bases between them. The CDR3 runs 13 residues. The chain's CDR3 is CASSPGESYGYTF. The CDR3, as DNA: TGTGCCAGCTCACCAGGGGAGAGTTATGGCTACACCTTC.

The rearrangement links TRBV30 to TRBJ2-1; the match to TRBD1 covers 9 bases. V was pared by 3 bases and J by 6 bases, with 6 bases of the junction left unmatched. The germline gives CDR1 GTSNPN, CDR2 SVGIG (reference sequence). The CDR3 is 14 amino acids. Written as DNA, the CDR3 is TGTGCCTGGAGCTCACAGGGGGCCTCCAATGAGCAGTTCTTC. Translated: CAWSSQGASNEQFF.

The gene calls are TRBV7-6 and TRBJ2-2; D is ambiguous. This CDR3 contains 16 residues. Germline lookup yields CDR1 SGHVS and CDR2 FNYEAQ. Trimming removed 4 bases from V and 1 base from J, with 13 bases in between. The chain's CDR3 is CASSSRYTRNTGELFF. DNA of the CDR3: TGTGCCAGCAGCTCTCGATATACAAGGAACACCGGGGAGCTGTTTTTT.

The genes are TRBV6-5 and TRBJ1-4, with D perhaps matching TRBD1 (5 bases). Trimming removed 6 bases at V and 4 bases at J, with 15 bases between. The CDR3 is 15 amino acids. Germline V CDR1 and CDR2: MNHEY, SVGAGI. CDR3 nucleotide sequence: TGTGCCAGCAGGGGGCGAGAAGCGGGTAATGAAAAACTGTTTTTT. Amino acid sequence: CASRGREAGNEKLFF.

This clone was seen just once. V and J are TRBV30 and TRBJ1-1; weak D call: TRBD1 (5 bases). Germline V lookup: CDR1 GTSNPN, CDR2 SVGIG (reference sequence). V was pared by 2 bases and J by 2 bases, with 12 bases between. CDR3 length: 14 amino acids. CDR3 region: CAWSFQGVNTEAFF. The CDR3 coding sequence is TGTGCCTGGAGTTTCCAGGGTGTAAACACTGAAGCTTTCTTT.

This sequence joins TRBV7-8 and TRBJ1-5, with 9 positions matching TRBD1. CDR3 length: 13 residues. Per the germline V gene, CDR1 is SGHVS and CDR2 is FQNEAQ. V was pared by 5 bases and J by 5 bases, with 1 base of the junction left unmatched. Written as DNA, the CDR3 is TGTGCCAGCAGCCGGACAGGGGATCAGCCCCAGCATTTT. Translated: CASSRTGDQPQHF.

This chain connects TRBV7-9 to TRBJ1-6, with 9 bases lining up with TRBD1. V lost 3 bases to trimming and J lost 14 bases; unmatched junction nucleotides: 11. Germline V gene data show CDR1 as SEHNR and CDR2 as FQNEAQ (reference sequence). The CDR3 is 15 amino acids. This chain's CDR3 is CASSFTGTGRVTLHF. The CDR3 DNA reads as TGTGCCAGCAGCTTTACCGGGACAGGGCGGGTCACCCTCCACTTT.

The sample holds one count of this clone. The rearrangement links TRBV21-1 to TRBJ2-7; the D call of TRBD2 is as the table states it, not checked on the DNA. TRBV21-1 is a known pseudogene. The CDR3 spans 16 residues. CDR3: CASSKCGLAGPYEQYF. The CDR3 DNA is TGTGCCAGCAGCAAATGCGGACTAGCAGGTCCCTACGAGCAGTACTTC.

V and J are TRBV2 and TRBJ2-1, with 9 positions matching TRBD1. The CDR3 has 12 residues. CDR1 is SNHLY, CDR2 FYNNEI, per germline. V was clipped by 8 bases and J by 9 bases; unmatched bases: 5. In DNA, the CDR3 is TGTGCCAGCGGGACAGGGCAGAGTGAGCAGTTCTTC. Protein product: CASGTGQSEQFF.

The chain joins TRBV6-5 to TRBJ1-1, with D possibly matching TRBD1 (5 bases). CDR1 is MNHEY and CDR2 is SVGAGI in the germline V gene. Deletions cut 10 bases from V and 4 bases from J, with 10 bases between. This CDR3 is built from 11 residues. The CDR3 DNA reads as TGTGCCACGGACACCTTCACTGAAGCTTTCTTT. It yields the protein CATDTFTEAFF.

The V gene is TRBV4-3, the J gene TRBJ1-2, with 8 bases identical to TRBD1. CDR3 length equals 16 residues. V shed 1 base, J shed 4 bases, and the junction held 8 bases outside the gene matches. Germline V gives CDR1 LGHNA, CDR2 YSLEER. The CDR3 is CASSQGAAGGLYGYTF. CDR3 nucleotide sequence: TGCGCCAGCAGCCAAGGGGCGGCAGGGGGCCTCTATGGCTACACCTTC.

This clone appeared a few times. The chain is built from TRBV7-2 and TRBJ1-4, with a possible D match to TRBD1 (5 bases). CDR1 SGHTA and CDR2 FQGNSA come from the germline V gene. This CDR3 region has 12 residues. V dropped 5 bases and J dropped 10 bases, with 11 bases sitting between them. CDR3 nucleotides: TGTGCCAGCAGCATTTTGGGGGGAAAACTGTTTTTT. This codes for CASSILGGKLFF.

This chain links TRBV3-1 (or the pseudogene TRBV3-2) with TRBJ1-2; D might be TRBD1 (6 bases). Germline values: CDR1 LGHDT, CDR2 YNNKEL (reference sequence). CDR3 length: 15 residues. V was clipped by 0 bases and J by 5 bases, with 13 bases between them. This chain's CDR3 is CASSQDQGQHYGYTF. The CDR3 DNA reads as TGTGCCAGCAGCCAAGATCAGGGGCAGCATTATGGCTACACCTTC.

The V and J genes are TRBV19 and TRBJ1-4; D not resolved. Trimming cost V 5 bases and J 7 bases, with 17 bases left between them. In germline, CDR1 is LNHDA, CDR2 SQIVND (reference sequence). The CDR3 consists of 15 residues. The CDR3 DNA sequence: TGTGCCAGTAGTCCCTCCGGAGGGTACAGTGAAAAACTGTTTTTT. Protein: CASSPSGGYSEKLFF.

This clone showed up just once. The V call is TRBV21-1, the J call TRBJ1-4. TRBV21-1 is given as a pseudogene. The CDR3 spans 18 residues. CDR3 sequence reads: CASSKVRGQAATNEKLFF. CDR3 in DNA: TGTGCCAGCAGCAAAGTGCGGGGGCAGGCCGCAACTAATGAAAAACTGTTTTTT.

The chain uses TRBV7-2 and TRBJ2-2; TRBD1 aligns across 10 bases. V gave up 4 bases and J gave up 6 bases; unmatched junction bases: 2. CDR3 length: 14 residues. CDR1 and CDR2 from the germline V gene are SGHTA and FQGNSA. CDR3 coding DNA: TGTGCCAGCAGCTGGGACAGGGGCGCCGGGGAGCTGTTTTTT. Its protein product is CASSWDRGAGELFF. The whole variable domain, filled in from reference TRBV7-2 and TRBJ2-2, reads GAGVSQSPSNKVTEKGKDVELRCDPISGHTALYWYRQSLGQGLEFLIYFQGNSAPDKSGLPSDRFSAERTGGSVSTLTIQRTQQEDSAVYLCASSWDRGAGELFFGEGSRLTVL.

The chain employs TRBV6-5 and TRBJ2-1; D is unclear. Per germline, CDR1 MNHEY and CDR2 SVGAGI. V gave up 7 bases and J gave up 5 bases, with 12 bases separating them. This CDR3 comprises 13 residues. The CDR3 spells CASTGWPNNEQFF. CDR3 coding DNA: TGTGCCAGCACTGGCTGGCCCAACAATGAGCAGTTCTTC.

The rearrangement uses TRBV27 and TRBJ2-5; 10 bases line up with TRBD1. The CDR3 sequence is 16 residues long. J lost 4 bases, V lost 2 bases, and 7 bases had no gene match. The germline CDR1 and CDR2 sequences are MNHEY and SMNVEV (reference sequence). CDR3 loop: CASSLLRTGGLETQYF. DNA for the CDR3: TGTGCCAGCAGTTTACTCCGGACAGGGGGATTAGAGACCCAGTACTTC.

The chain combines TRBV9 with TRBJ2-2; perhaps TRBD2 as D (6 bases). The CDR3 sequence is 13 residues long. Trimming left V 0 bases short and J 6 bases short, with 6 bases between. The germline CDR1 and CDR2 sequences are SGDLS and YYNGEE. The CDR3 coding sequence is TGTGCCAGCAGCGTAGGGAGGGCCGGGGAGCTGTTTTTT. Protein sequence: CASSVGRAGELFF. The full variable domain, its missing parts supplied by reference TRBV9 and TRBJ2-2, is DSGVTQTPKHLITATGQRVTLRCSPRSGDLSVYWYQQSLDQGLQFLIQYYNGEERAKGNILERFSAQQFPDLHSELNLSSLELGDSALYFCASSVGRAGELFFGEGSRLTVL.

This clone was seen only a few times. V usage is TRBV7-3 and J usage is TRBJ2-2; 8 bases agree with TRBD1. The CDR3 has 19 residues. Germline CDR1 reads SGHTA; CDR2 reads FQGTGA. After removal of 2 bases from V and 4 bases from J, the junction contained 15 bases not matched to a gene. DNA of the CDR3: TGTGCCAGCAGCTTAGGGGCAACGGATCTGACAGGGGTCACCGGGGAGCTGTTTTTT. It is translated as CASSLGATDLTGVTGELFF.